This entry concerns a single TCR beta chain. Method: immunoSEQ multiplex PCR; TCRdb's copy keeps in-frame clones and lacks some. This sample has around 70,000 clones, with around 82% found just once. The source of the sample is a study of OX40 agonist ivuxolimab in advanced cancers. This CDR3 is 15 amino acids long. Germline CDR1 and CDR2: SNHLY and FYNNEI. Trimming removed 6 bases from V and 2 bases from J; junction bases left unmatched: 3. The genes are TRBV2 and TRBJ2-7; 14 bases are shared with TRBD2. The clonotype comes from an adult with an advanced solid tumor such as melanoma, head and neck, liver or kidney cancer. The input for sequencing was CD4+ or CD8+ T cells sorted from blood, taken in a trial of the OX40 agonist ivuxolimab. The CDR3, as DNA: TGTGCCAGCAGGCCGGGACTAGCGGGAGCCTACGAGCAGTACTTC. As protein: CASRPGLAGAYEQYF. Using reference TRBV2 and TRBJ2-7 for the parts outside the CDR3, the full variable domain is EPEVTQTPSHQVTQMGQEVILRCVPISNHLYFYWYRQILGQKVEFLVSFYNNEISEKSEIFDDQFSVERPDGSNFTLKIRSTKLEDSAMYFCASRPGLAGAYEQYFGPGTRLTVT.